This TCR beta chain is drawn from a study of low-dose radiotherapy and immunotherapy resistance in tumors. Study background: The fractionation for Cohort 1 was 0.5 Gy per fraction every 2 weeks, totaling 6.5 Gy. Every two weeks, cyclophosphamide 200 mg/m2 was infused one day before radiation plus immunotherapy.

Time point described: before trial treatment. This clonotype was recorded many times. Primers targeting TRAV and TRBV primed first-strand cDNA, covering alpha and beta chains. Amplification, which lasted approximately 20 PCR cycles, used a constant-region primer and V-primer adapter to amplify TCRs. Each CDR3 protein is one row after TCRdb ran MiXCR on the reads. The profile covers 60,000 to 75,000 distinct CDR3 sequences, with about 30% appearing a single time and about 7% taken by the ten largest. This CDR3 contains 14 residues. V lost 4 bases and J lost 6; bases outside the gene matches: 4. Germline V gives CDR1 MNHEY, CDR2 SVGAGI.

V gene TRBV6-5 combines with J gene TRBJ2-5; 11 nucleotides align to TRBD1. The sequencing here drew on PBMCs, taken before treatment. The TCR comes from a male donor with rectosigmoid adenocarcinoma. CDR3 loop: CASSSGTGGQTQYF. CDR3 bases: TGTGCCAGCAGTTCCGGGACAGGGGGACAGACCCAGTACTTC.